The present entry profiles one TCR beta chain with its context. This sample is part of a study of T cell changes during pregnancy in multiple sclerosis. The V end lost 3 bases, the J end lost 8 bases, and 10 bases lay between the germline ends. The CDR3 is 12 residues long. Germline CDR1 is SEHNR and CDR2 is FQNEAQ (reference sequence). Profiling relied on immunoSEQ multiplex PCR, and the TCRdb table lists in-frame clones only, not all of them. The sample shows about 47,000 clones, 80% to 90% of them seen only once. The chain employs TRBV7-9 and TRBJ1-1; no definite D call. This specimen consisted of CD8+ T cells from peripheral blood mononuclear cells, obtained in the second trimester of pregnancy. The sequence was collected from a female donor with multiple sclerosis, enrolled in a pregnancy study. The CDR3 sequence is CASSFVRGEAFF. In nucleotides, the CDR3 is TGTGCCAGCAGCTTCGTCCGGGGAGAAGCTTTCTTT.